The 9 T cell receptor beta chains given below trace back to one sample, sequenced in a study of T cell responses to AZD1222 COVID-19 vaccine. The assay was immunoSEQ multiplex PCR, and TCRdb's table has in-frame clones only and misses some. The table includes about 140,000 clones, roughly nine tenths detected once. Sequences were derived from peripheral blood, sampled on day 0 of AZD1222 vaccination. These receptors were obtained from an adult in good health.

The gene calls are TRBV3-1 (or the pseudogene TRBV3-2) and TRBJ1-6; D not resolved. The germline V gene encodes CDR1 LGHDT and CDR2 YNNKEL (reference sequence). CDR3 length: 15 amino acids. Trimming shortened V by 0 bases and J by 10 bases, and 13 bases separated the two germline ends. CDR3 sequence (DNA): TGTGCCAGCAGCCAAGATGGCCAGAGGAACTCACCCCTCCACTTT. Its protein product is CASSQDGQRNSPLHF.

The rearrangement links TRBV24-1 to TRBJ1-2; D perhaps matches TRBD1 (6 bases). CDR1 and CDR2 from the germline V gene are KGHDR and SFDVKD. V lost 5 bases to trimming and J lost 2 bases, with 11 bases between them. The CDR3 contains 14 residues. The CDR3: CATSGGQPNYGYTF. The CDR3, as DNA: TGTGCCACCAGTGGGGGGCAGCCGAACTATGGCTACACCTTC.

This clone was counted once. The chain carries TRBV6-6 and TRBJ2-3; 9 bases line up with TRBD1. The ends lost 2 bases at V and 4 bases at J; junction bases unmatched: 7. This CDR3 region has 16 residues. Germline CDR1 and CDR2: MNHNY and SVGAGI (reference sequence). The CDR3 DNA is TGTGCCAGCAGTTACGCTAGGACAGGGGCTGCAGATACGCAGTATTTT. It codes for CASSYARTGAADTQYF.

This CDR3 reads CASRPRQGENYGYTF. CDR3 nucleotides: TGTGCCAGCAGACCCCGACAGGGCGAAAACTATGGCTACACCTTC. The V call is TRBV6-5, the J call TRBJ1-2; 7 positions agree with TRBD1. The CDR3 runs 15 residues. CDR1 is MNHEY, CDR2 SVGAGI, per germline. V lost 6 bases and J lost 2; bases outside the gene matches: 9.

J is TRBJ2-1 and V is TRBV4-1; 9 nucleotides line up with TRBD1. Per germline, CDR1 MGHRA and CDR2 YSYEKL. The V and J ends lost 4 bases and 2 bases, in that order; junction bases with no gene match: 3. The CDR3 is 15 amino acids. DNA of the CDR3: TGCGCCAGCAGCCCCGGGACAGGGACCTACAATGAGCAGTTCTTC. Its translation is CASSPGTGTYNEQFF.

The chain has TRBV29-1 and TRBJ1-5, with D possibly matching TRBD1 (5 bases). The germline V gene has CDR1 SQVTM and CDR2 ANQGSEA. The V end lost 4 bases, the J end lost 3 bases, and 10 bases lay between the germline ends. This CDR3 comprises 13 residues. CDR3 protein: CSVAQGTNQPQHF. The DNA for the CDR3 is TGCAGCGTTGCCCAGGGAACCAATCAGCCCCAGCATTTT.

The rearrangement uses TRBV7-8 and TRBJ2-1, with unresolved D. CDR1 and CDR2 from the germline V gene are SGHVS and FQNEAQ. The CDR3 is 13 amino acids. Trimming took off 1 base at V and 8 bases at J, with 9 bases between the two ends. The CDR3 coding sequence is TGTGCCAGCAGCTTAGAGTCCACCTATGAGCAGTTCTTC. Encoded protein: CASSLESTYEQFF.

The sample holds one count of this clone. The CDR3, as DNA: TGTGCCAGCAGCCACAAAGCTAGCGGGGGGGGCAATGAGCAGTTCTTC. Translated: CASSHKASGGGNEQFF. V usage is TRBV3-1 (or the pseudogene TRBV3-2) and J usage is TRBJ2-1, with 12 nucleotides matching TRBD2. In germline, CDR1 is LGHDT, CDR2 YNNKEL (reference sequence). The CDR3 is 16 amino acids. Trimming at V came to 3 bases and at J to 6 bases, leaving 6 bases not matched to a gene.

The chain combines TRBV11-3 with TRBJ2-1; TRBD2 aligns across 10 bases. CDR3 size: 18 residues. The V gene end was trimmed by 4 bases and the J gene end by 0 bases; junction bases not matched to a gene: 9. Germline CDR1 and CDR2: SGHNT and YENEEA. The CDR3, as DNA: TGTGCCAGCAGCTCGGGGGGGGCTAGCGGGAGCTCCTACAATGAGCAGTTCTTC. As protein: CASSSGGASGSSYNEQFF.